This T cell receptor beta chain was sequenced during a study of cytomegalovirus exposure and HLA in healthy donors. Study overall: Among the 370 or so donors who were genotyped, 81% fell in the genetic ancestry cluster that is associated with self-reported Caucasian donors. Notes on the study in general: Analysis performed later found roughly 17,000 TCR beta sequences associated with HLA alleles at 0.05 false discovery rate. As a later analysis showed, several of the most significant clusters appeared to be linked to common viral pathogens. Most CMV-associated TCR beta chains appeared HLA-restricted in a later analysis.

This clone was detected only a few times. Its antigen is unidentified. This CDR3 has 15 residues. Germline lookup yields CDR1 SGHRS and CDR2 YFSETQ. V was cut by 4 bases and J by 3 bases, with 16 bases left in between. PCR amplification relied on 60 Vbeta primers (plus 13 Jbeta primers). TCRdb's table, derived via immunoSEQ multiplex PCR, lists solely in-frame clones and lacks some. This table has some 160,000 clones, over 80% appearing once. Sequences were obtained from PBMCs. V and J are TRBV5-1 and TRBJ1-1, with D possibly being TRBD1 (6 bases). This clonotype originated in a male donor in good health and CMV-seronegative. The CDR3 nucleotides read TGCGCCAGCAGCCTTACAGGGAGTCTCGACACTGAAGCTTTCTTT. It is translated as CASSLTGSLDTEAFF.